These 2 T cell receptor beta chains were all obtained from the same sample, sequenced in a study of Graves' ophthalmopathy and Graves' hyperthyroidism. Amplified material comprised TCR beta CDR3 regions derived from RNA transcripts. HTBI primers primed a first-round RT-PCR, and a second-round multiplex PCR followed. TCRdb redid the calling of the multiplex PCR reads with MiXCR, one entry per CDR3 protein. The sample has approximately 500,000 distinct CDR3 sequences; over 13% are singletons. Sequenced input: blood. The source of these receptors is a woman aged 25 to 39 with Graves' ophthalmopathy.

This clonotype has at least ten counts. The genes are TRBV6-1 and TRBJ2-7; 7 nucleotides match TRBD2. Trimming took 7 bases from V and 0 from J; bases not matched to a gene: 12. There are 16 residues in the CDR3. Looked up from germline, CDR1 is MNHNS and CDR2 is SASEGT. The chain's CDR3 is CASTYLRGGLSYEQYF. CDR3 coding DNA: TGTGCCAGCACCTATTTACGGGGAGGGCTCTCCTACGAGCAGTACTTC.

In its sample, this clonotype was seen a few times. This chain connects TRBV4-1 to TRBJ2-2, with TRBD2 identical over 10 bases. V shed 2 bases and J 7 bases; nucleotides not matched to a gene: 22. The CDR3 has 21 amino acids. CDR1 and CDR2 from the germline V gene are MGHRA and YSYEKL. In DNA, the CDR3 is TGCGCCAGCAGCCAAAAGGCTCTGGCTGGTCCTAGCGGGGGTCGGAACGGGGAGCTGTTTTTT. This encodes CASSQKALAGPSGGRNGELFF.